The next 9 T cell receptor beta chains were all read from a single sample in a study of vaccination effects on CD4 cells after COVID-19. Antigen specificity for these receptors is unknown. Assay used: immunoSEQ multiplex PCR; TCRdb lists only in-frame clones, some missing. Seen here are about 65,000 clones, around 69% observed once, and the top ten hold roughly 3.1%. Before any sequencing was done, the ViraFEST assay used viral peptide pools to expand antigen-specific CD4+ T cells. Following culture for about ten days, CD4+ T cells were isolated. Nucleocapsid antibodies were negative in the vaccine recipients, who had never had SARS-CoV-2 infection. This specimen was CD4+ T cells from PBMCs cultured with HCoV-NL63 spike peptides, taken before COVID-19 vaccination. These receptors came from a human donor who received a COVID-19 vaccine.

The chain carries TRBV6-5 and TRBJ1-5; 7 nucleotides agree with TRBD1. The CDR3 runs to 15 residues. CDR1 and CDR2 from the germline V gene are MNHEY and SVGAGI. The ends lost 10 bases at V and 3 bases at J; junction bases unmatched: 12. The CDR3 bases are TGTGCCACCAAAAGAGAGGGGGCGAACAATCAGCCCCAGCATTTT. Amino acids: CATKREGANNQPQHF.

This sequence joins TRBV27 and TRBJ2-2; TRBD2 is a possible D gene (6 bases). The germline V and J ends were trimmed by 3 bases and 0 bases, with 8 bases remaining between them. This CDR3 comprises 15 residues. Germline CDR1 and CDR2: MNHEY and SMNVEV (reference sequence). The CDR3 is CASSFSGANTGELFF. CDR3 DNA: TGTGCCAGCAGTTTTTCGGGGGCGAACACCGGGGAGCTGTTTTTT.

The chain employs TRBV18 and TRBJ2-7; the match to TRBD2 covers 8 bases. This CDR3 contains 14 residues. Germline V gene lookup returns CDR1 KGHSH and CDR2 LQKENI. V was pared by 6 bases and J by 5 bases, with 9 bases of the junction left unmatched. The CDR3 region is CASSPGGGADEQYV. CDR3 sequence (DNA): TGTGCCAGCTCTCCGGGGGGGGGCGCGGACGAGCAGTACGTC.

This clone occurred a few times. The chain employs TRBV28 and TRBJ1-5, with TRBD1 matching over 7 bases. The J segment lost 3 bases and the V segment lost 10 bases, leaving 15 bases of the junction unmatched. From germline, CDR1 is MDHEN and CDR2 SYDVKM. The length of the CDR3 is 16 residues. In DNA form, the CDR3 reads TGTGCCACCACGACCGTAGGGGGCATGTACAATCAGCCCCAGCATTTT. This translates into CATTTVGGMYNQPQHF.

At least ten counts were recorded for this clone. This chain connects TRBV4-1 to TRBJ2-2; 8 bases agree with TRBD2. The V and J ends lost 4 bases and 4 bases, in that order; junction bases with no gene match: 8. The V gene's germline CDR1 is MGHRA and CDR2 YSYEKL. The CDR3 has 16 amino acids. Here the CDR3 reads CASSPRSGGSTGELFF. The CDR3 DNA follows: TGCGCCAGCAGCCCGCGAAGCGGGGGTAGCACCGGGGAGCTGTTTTTT.

This clone was recorded once. The chain employs TRBV4-1 and TRBJ1-4, with TRBD1 identical over 7 bases. The length of the CDR3 is 16 residues. Germline-derived CDR1 and CDR2 are MGHRA and YSYEKL. Trimming cost V 0 bases and J 8 bases; bases outside gene matches: 9. The CDR3 bases are TGCGCCAGCAGCCAAGATTTTAGACAGGGAAAAGAAAAACTGTTTTTT. Its translation is CASSQDFRQGKEKLFF.

This clone was counted only a few times. This chain connects TRBV15 to TRBJ1-1, with 9 nucleotides matching TRBD1. J gave up 3 bases and V 5 bases, and 7 bases lay outside the gene matches. This CDR3 has 15 residues. Germline CDR1 and CDR2: LNHNV and YYDKDF (reference sequence). This chain's CDR3 is CATSGKGQGYTEAFF. For the CDR3, the DNA is TGTGCCACCAGCGGAAAGGGACAGGGCTACACTGAAGCTTTCTTT. Complete variable domain (other parts from reference TRBV15 and TRBJ1-1): DAMVIQNPRYQVTQFGKPVTLSCSQTLNHNVMYWYQQKSSQAPKLLFHYYDKDFNNEADTPDNFQSRRPNTSFCFLDIRSPGLGDTAMYLCATSGKGQGYTEAFFGQGTRLTVV.

The chain combines TRBV25-1 with TRBJ2-1; the D is unclear. The CDR3 is made up of 11 amino acids. V was cut by 4 bases and J by 3 bases, with 1 base left in between. Per the germline V gene, CDR1 is MGHDK and CDR2 is SYGVNS. The CDR3 nucleotides are TGTGCCAGCAGTGGCTACAATGAGCAGTTCTTC. Amino acid sequence: CASSGYNEQFF.

The chain combines TRBV5-4 with TRBJ1-4, with D maybe TRBD1 (5 bases). Trimming took off 3 bases at V and 5 bases at J, with 11 bases between the two ends. Per the germline V gene, CDR1 is SGHNT and CDR2 is YYREEE (reference sequence). This CDR3 has 14 amino acids. The DNA for the CDR3 is TGTGCCAGCAGCTCCGGGACGGGAAATGAAAAACTGTTTTTT. Amino acids: CASSSGTGNEKLFF.